The 4 T cell receptor beta chains reported below all come from one sample, sequenced in a study of CD4 T cells in relation to SARS-CoV-2 and coronaviruses. Their cognate antigens are unknown. Unexposed donor CD4+ T cells date from about 2011-2018, before the COVID-19 pandemic. The cells were cultured for under twelve days before CD4+ T cells were isolated. Libraries were prepared by immunoSEQ multiplex PCR; TCRdb keeps only in-frame clonotypes and omits some of them. The repertoire holds roughly 15,000 clones, with about four fifths as singletons. The material sequenced was CD4+ T cells from PBMCs, cultured in vitro. Receptors originate from a human donor in good health.

The table lists this clone with a few counts. This rearrangement joins TRBV29-1 to TRBJ2-7; TRBD1 is a possible D gene (8 bases). CDR1 is SQVTM, CDR2 ANQGSEA, per germline. The germline V and J ends were trimmed by 2 bases and 2 bases, with 16 bases remaining between them. The CDR3 spans 15 residues. CDR3: CSVEQQGGATYEQYF. Written as DNA, the CDR3 is TGCAGCGTTGAACAACAGGGGGGGGCCACCTACGAGCAGTACTTC.

The chain recombines TRBV19 with TRBJ2-1; unclear D gene. CDR3 length: 16 amino acids. Between the trimmed V and J ends, which lost 1 base and 0 bases, there was a span of 10 bases. The germline gives CDR1 LNHDA, CDR2 SQIVND (reference sequence). The CDR3 here is CASSIGLRISYNEQFF. CDR3 sequence (DNA): TGTGCCAGTAGTATAGGACTCCGTATCTCCTACAATGAGCAGTTCTTC.

The CDR3: CASSLFGGLVEKLFF. The CDR3 region has the DNA TGTGCCAGCAGCTTATTTGGCGGTTTGGTTGAAAAACTGTTTTTT. The chain has TRBV7-2 and TRBJ1-4; D uncertain. Germline V gives CDR1 SGHTA, CDR2 FQGNSA. Deletions cut 2 bases from V and 7 bases from J, with 14 bases between. CDR3 length: 15 amino acids.

The J gene is TRBJ1-5, the V gene TRBV27; 7 bases map to TRBD1. In germline, CDR1 is MNHEY, CDR2 SMNVEV (reference sequence). J gave up 1 base and V 5 bases, and 8 bases lay outside the gene matches. The CDR3 loop spans 16 amino acids. CDR3 sequence (DNA): TGTGCCAGCAGTCCCAGGGGGGGGGTGAGCAATCAGCCCCAGCATTTT. It is translated as CASSPRGGVSNQPQHF.